Listed below are T cell receptor beta chains from one sample, sequenced in a study of blood T cell repertoires in COVID-19. Profiling relied on immunoSEQ multiplex PCR, and the TCRdb table lists in-frame clones only, not all of them. This sample has tens of thousands of clones, with 84% found just once. The specimen was peripheral blood. The receptors derive from a man aged 45-60 years with acute or convalescent COVID-19. The CDR3 runs from the conserved cysteine through the conserved F or W. The D gene is left open where the match is weak. The listing skips clone size in some rows; elsewhere it reads once, few, many or a size class.

v_gene: TRBV10-2; d_gene: NA; j_gene: TRBJ2-5; abundance: NA; CDR3nt: TGCGCCAGCATGAGGACGGGGGAAGAGACCCAGTACTTC; CDR3aa: CASMRTGEETQYF
v_gene: TRBV5-6; d_gene: NA; j_gene: TRBJ2-7; abundance: NA; CDR3nt: TGTGCCAGCACCTTAGGGGGATACGAGCAGTACTTC; CDR3aa: CASTLGGYEQYF
v_gene: TRBV5-1; d_gene: TRBD2; j_gene: TRBJ2-3; abundance: NA; CDR3nt: TGCGCCAGCAGTCTAGCGGGGGACCCGCCAGATACGCAGTATTTT; CDR3aa: CASSLAGDPPDTQYF
v_gene: TRBV7-2; d_gene: NA; j_gene: TRBJ2-1; abundance: NA; CDR3nt: TGTGCCAGCAGCTTACTGTCAGGGGGGCACAATGAGCAGTTCTTC; CDR3aa: CASSLLSGGHNEQFF
v_gene: TRBV10-3; d_gene: NA; j_gene: TRBJ2-2; abundance: NA; CDR3nt: TGTGCCATCAGAGGGGGTATCGCGAACACCGGGGAGCTGTTTTTT; CDR3aa: CAIRGGIANTGELFF
v_gene: TRBV28; d_gene: NA; j_gene: TRBJ2-2; abundance: NA; CDR3nt: TGTGTCAGCAGTTTTTCGGGTAACACCGGGGAGCTGTTTTTT; CDR3aa: CVSSFSGNTGELFF
v_gene: TRBV3-1/TRBV3-2; d_gene: NA; j_gene: TRBJ1-2; abundance: NA; CDR3nt: TGTGCCAGCAGCCACACGAGGTCGGGGGGGCACGGCTACACCTTC; CDR3aa: CASSHTRSGGHGYTF
v_gene: TRBV10-3; d_gene: TRBD1; j_gene: TRBJ1-5; abundance: NA; CDR3nt: TGTGCCATCAGTGATGGACAGGGGGTGGGGCAGCCCCAGCATTTT; CDR3aa: CAISDGQGVGQPQHF
v_gene: TRBV29-1; d_gene: NA; j_gene: TRBJ1-1; abundance: once; CDR3nt: TGCAGCGTTGAGGGACTCTACACTGAAGCTTTCTTT; CDR3aa: CSVEGLYTEAFF
v_gene: TRBV10-1; d_gene: TRBD2; j_gene: TRBJ2-7; abundance: NA; CDR3nt: TGCGCCAGCACACTCTTAGCGGGAGGGGGCGAGCAGTACTTC; CDR3aa: CASTLLAGGGEQYF
v_gene: TRBV9; d_gene: TRBD2; j_gene: TRBJ2-3; abundance: NA; CDR3nt: TGTGCCAGCAGCGCAAGGACTAGCGGGGGGGTAGATACGCAGTATTTT; CDR3aa: CASSARTSGGVDTQYF
v_gene: TRBV5-1; d_gene: TRBD2; j_gene: TRBJ2-1; abundance: NA; CDR3nt: TGCGCCAGCAGCCCAGCGGGAGTCGGTTACAATGAGCAGTTCTTC; CDR3aa: CASSPAGVGYNEQFF
v_gene: TRBV4-3; d_gene: NA; j_gene: TRBJ1-1; abundance: NA; CDR3nt: TGCGCCAGCAGCCAAGATCTAGGAACTGAAGCTTTCTTT; CDR3aa: CASSQDLGTEAFF
v_gene: TRBV7-9; d_gene: NA; j_gene: TRBJ2-7; abundance: NA; CDR3nt: TGTGCCAGCAGCCAACAGGGCTCCTACGAGCAGTACTTC; CDR3aa: CASSQQGSYEQYF
v_gene: TRBV19; d_gene: TRBD1; j_gene: TRBJ1-3; abundance: NA; CDR3nt: TGTGCCAGTGCACAGGGGTTCTCTGGAAACACCATATATTTT; CDR3aa: CASAQGFSGNTIYF
v_gene: TRBV18; d_gene: NA; j_gene: TRBJ1-4; abundance: NA; CDR3nt: TGTGCCAGCTCACCTACAGCAACTAATGAAAAACTGTTTTTT; CDR3aa: CASSPTATNEKLFF
v_gene: TRBV5-6; d_gene: TRBD1; j_gene: TRBJ1-2; abundance: NA; CDR3nt: TGTGCCAGCAGCTCGGGACAGGTATATGGTGGCTACACCTTC; CDR3aa: CASSSGQVYGGYTF
v_gene: TRBV2; d_gene: NA; j_gene: TRBJ2-5; abundance: NA; CDR3nt: TGTGCCAGCACGGGCCAAGAGACCCAGTACTTC; CDR3aa: CASTGQETQYF
v_gene: TRBV11-2; d_gene: NA; j_gene: TRBJ2-1; abundance: NA; CDR3nt: TGTGCCAGCACCAATTACAATGAGCAGTTCTTC; CDR3aa: CASTNYNEQFF
v_gene: TRBV2; d_gene: TRBD1; j_gene: TRBJ2-6; abundance: NA; CDR3nt: TGTGCCAGCAGTGAAGAACAGGGGCGGGCTGGGGCCAACGTCCTGACTTTC; CDR3aa: CASSEEQGRAGANVLTF
v_gene: TRBV29-1; d_gene: TRBD1; j_gene: TRBJ2-7; abundance: NA; CDR3nt: TGCAGCGCCCAAGGACAGGGTAACGAGCAGTACTTC; CDR3aa: CSAQGQGNEQYF
v_gene: TRBV6-5; d_gene: NA; j_gene: TRBJ2-2; abundance: NA; CDR3nt: TGTGCCAGCCATCCCGGGACACAGAACACCGGGGAGCTGTTTTTT; CDR3aa: CASHPGTQNTGELFF
v_gene: TRBV7-2; d_gene: NA; j_gene: TRBJ1-2; abundance: NA; CDR3nt: TGTGCCAGCAGCTCGAACAGAGGGGGCTACACCTTC; CDR3aa: CASSSNRGGYTF
v_gene: TRBV7-9; d_gene: NA; j_gene: TRBJ1-4; abundance: NA; CDR3nt: TGTGCCAGCAGCAAAGGGTCTGGAGGGGAAAAACTGTTTTTT; CDR3aa: CASSKGSGGEKLFF
v_gene: TRBV6-5; d_gene: TRBD1; j_gene: TRBJ1-2; abundance: NA; CDR3nt: TGTGCCAGCAGCAGAGACAGGGAGATCGGCTACACCTTC; CDR3aa: CASSRDREIGYTF